Below are 21 T cell receptor beta chains sequenced from a single sample in a study of beta chain features in type 1 diabetes. Sequencing targeted expressed TCRB transcripts, as all isolated RNA had been reverse transcribed. Assay used: immunoSEQ multiplex PCR; TCRdb lists only in-frame clones, some missing. Of about 270,000 clones listed, about 13% were seen once; the top ten hold more than 0.015%. Study observations and caveats: All four CD4+ subsets from Type 1 diabetes patients carried moderately but significantly shorter TCRB CDR3s.

No cognate antigen is known for these TCRs. The material sequenced was naive CD4+ T cells from blood. The receptors come from a man aged 25 to 45 with type 1 diabetes.

The table lists this clone with a few counts. The chain uses TRBV6-5 and TRBJ2-1, with D uncertain. The V end was cut by 6 bases, the J end by 8 bases, with 20 bases between. CDR3 length equals 15 residues. Germline assignment: CDR1 MNHEY and CDR2 SVGAGI. The CDR3 DNA reads TGTGCCAGCAGACTCCTAGGTATCGTCTCGGATGAGCAGTTCTTC. Translated: CASRLLGIVSDEQFF.

The CDR3 region is CASSSQGFSNQPQHF. The CDR3 coding sequence is TGTGCCAGCAGCTCGCAGGGGTTTAGCAATCAGCCCCAGCATTTT. This chain uses TRBV6-5 with TRBJ1-5; possibly TRBD1 for D (6 bases). V shed 6 bases and J shed 0 bases, with 12 bases lying between them. This CDR3 contains 15 residues. CDR1 is MNHEY and CDR2 is SVGAGI in the germline V gene.

This clone has a handful of counts. At one end the junction does not follow the germline gene, possibly because of a read error. The CDR3 is CASSFGTGANVLTF. The CDR3, as DNA: TGCGCCAGCAGCTTCGGAACAGGGGCAAACGTCCTGACTTTC. The rearrangement uses TRBV5-1 and TRBJ2-6; 7 bases are shared with TRBD1. CDR1 SGHRS and CDR2 YFSETQ come from the germline V gene. The CDR3 has 14 residues.

This clone was counted between two and nine times. This rearrangement joins TRBV28 to TRBJ2-2; D might be TRBD2 (6 bases). V was pared by 3 bases and J by 11 bases, with 19 bases between. The CDR3 is 15 amino acids. Germline V gene sequence: CDR1 MDHEN, CDR2 SYDVKM. CDR3: CASSFLSGRAGELFF. The CDR3 region has the DNA TGTGCCAGCAGTTTTCTTTCTGGTAGAGCGGGCGAGCTGTTTTTT.

The chain has TRBV2 and TRBJ2-7; perhaps TRBD1 as D (6 bases). V lost 7 bases and J lost 0, with 16 bases in between. The germline V gene encodes CDR1 SNHLY and CDR2 FYNNEI. CDR3 length: 15 residues. The CDR3 DNA sequence: TGTGCCAGCACTGTAGATGCAGGGGTCTCCTACGAGCAGTACTTC. Translated, it gives CASTVDAGVSYEQYF.

This clone has more than one count but fewer than ten. The chain recombines TRBV5-1 with TRBJ2-2; D is ambiguous. Germline lookup yields CDR1 SGHRS and CDR2 YFSETQ. The CDR3 is 14 amino acids. V shed 0 bases and J shed 4 bases, with 7 bases lying between them. CDR3 residues: CASSLDSFTGELFF. The CDR3 nucleotides read TGCGCCAGCAGCTTGGACTCCTTCACCGGGGAGCTGTTTTTT.

CDR3 sequence: CSVSRLAGRSETQYF. The CDR3 nucleotides are TGCAGCGTCTCAAGACTAGCGGGGAGGAGCGAGACCCAGTACTTC. V usage is TRBV29-1 and J usage is TRBJ2-5; 11 bases line up with TRBD2. The CDR3 is made up of 15 amino acids. Trimming removed 6 bases from V and 5 bases from J; junction bases left unmatched: 11. The germline V gene encodes CDR1 SQVTM and CDR2 ANQGSEA.

V gene TRBV30 combines with J gene TRBJ2-7, with a possible D match to TRBD2 (6 bases). Germline V gives CDR1 GTSNPN, CDR2 SVGIG (reference sequence). The CDR3 runs to 13 residues. Deletions cut 2 bases from V and 4 bases from J, with 12 bases between. The CDR3 DNA sequence: TGTGCCTGGAGTCCGGGACTCACATACGAGCAGTACTTC. This codes for CAWSPGLTYEQYF.

This chain joins TRBV15 and TRBJ2-1; 9 positions agree with TRBD2. The V and J ends lost 5 bases and 3 bases, in that order; junction bases with no gene match: 5. There are 15 residues in the CDR3. Germline CDR1 is LNHNV and CDR2 is YYDKDF (reference sequence). The CDR3 region has the DNA TGTGCCACCAGCCTTAGCGGGAGTAGCTACAATGAGCAGTTCTTC. Encoded protein: CATSLSGSSYNEQFF.

The chain links TRBV6-1 to TRBJ2-7; TRBD1 matches at 7 bases. The ends lost 3 bases at V and 3 bases at J; junction bases unmatched: 2. The germline V gene has CDR1 MNHNS and CDR2 SASEGT. CDR3 size: 13 residues. DNA of the CDR3: TGTGCCAGCAGTGAGGACAGGATCTACGAGCAGTACTTC. Protein product: CASSEDRIYEQYF.

V usage is TRBV6-6 and J usage is TRBJ2-7; 11 bases fit TRBD1. Germline values: CDR1 MNHNY, CDR2 SVGAGI (reference sequence). J was trimmed by 4 bases and V by 2 bases; bases with no gene match: 7. The CDR3 consists of 16 residues. CDR3 coding DNA: TGTGCCAGCAGTTACGGGACAGGGGGAAACCGATACGAGCAGTACTTC. It encodes CASSYGTGGNRYEQYF.

This clone occurred a few times. J is TRBJ2-2 and V is TRBV7-9; D gene ambiguous. The germline V gene has CDR1 SEHNR and CDR2 FQNEAQ (reference sequence). This CDR3 contains 15 residues. Trimming cost V 0 bases and J 6 bases, with 11 bases left between them. The CDR3 coding sequence is TGTGCCAGCAGCTTAGCTGGCGGCGTAGCCGGGGAGCTGTTTTTT. This encodes CASSLAGGVAGELFF.

The chain's CDR3 is CASRSTSATDTQYF. CDR3 in DNA: TGTGCCAGCAGATCCACTAGCGCGACAGATACGCAGTATTTT. This chain uses TRBV7-2 with TRBJ2-3; TRBD2 matches at 7 bases. CDR1 is SGHTA and CDR2 is FQGNSA in the germline V gene. Unmatched junction bases numbered 6, after V lost 6 bases and J lost 3 bases. The CDR3 runs to 14 residues.

This clone turned up a few times. This chain joins TRBV5-1 and TRBJ2-2, with a tentative D call TRBD1 (6 bases). Germline V gene sequence: CDR1 SGHRS, CDR2 YFSETQ. V was pared by 4 bases and J by 10 bases, with 14 bases between. CDR3 length: 13 residues. The CDR3 is CASSIGQLEELFF. Here the CDR3 DNA reads TGCGCCAGCAGCATCGGACAGCTGGAGGAGCTGTTTTTT.

This clone has a handful of counts. The genes are TRBV10-3 and TRBJ1-1, with 8 bases matching TRBD1. The CDR3 loop spans 16 amino acids. Looked up from germline, CDR1 is ENHRY and CDR2 is SYGVKD. V dropped 4 bases and J dropped 0; count of bases not matched to a gene: 7. CDR3 in DNA: TGTGCCATCAGTGTGCGGACAGGGAGTGTGAACACTGAAGCTTTCTTT. It yields the protein CAISVRTGSVNTEAFF.

This chain connects TRBV14 to TRBJ2-5, with 12 nucleotides matching TRBD2. This CDR3 is built from 16 residues. V was clipped by 4 bases and J by 5 bases; unmatched bases: 8. Germline CDR1 and CDR2: SGHDN and FVKESK. CDR3 loop: CASSPPTSGRGETQYF. In DNA, the CDR3 is TGTGCCAGCAGCCCACCGACTAGCGGGAGAGGGGAGACCCAGTACTTC. Filled out from reference TRBV14 and TRBJ2-5, the complete variable domain reads EAGVTQFPSHSVIEKGQTVTLRCDPISGHDNLYWYRRVMGKEIKFLLHFVKESKQDESGMPNNRFLAERTGGTYSTLKVQPAELEDSGVYFCASSPPTSGRGETQYFGPGTRLLVL.

The rearrangement joins TRBV7-2 to TRBJ2-1; 13 bases are a match to TRBD2. The CDR3 totals 15 residues. CDR1 is SGHTA and CDR2 is FQGNSA in the germline V gene. Unmatched junction bases numbered 9, after V lost 7 bases and J lost 9 bases. The CDR3 sequence is CASTFGTSGIGEQFF. The CDR3 DNA is TGTGCCAGCACCTTCGGGACTAGCGGGATTGGTGAGCAGTTCTTC.

This clone appeared a few times. For the CDR3, the DNA is TGCGCCAGCAGTCCCAACAAGGGCCTAGCGGGAGGAGATACGCAGTATTTT. Encoded protein: CASSPNKGLAGGDTQYF. The genes are TRBV23-1 and TRBJ2-3, with 11 nucleotides matching TRBD2. TRBV23-1 carries the ORF label, with uncertain function. The V segment lost 4 bases and the J segment 5 bases; nucleotides outside the gene matches: 11. The CDR3 covers 17 residues.

The rearrangement joins TRBV5-6 to TRBJ2-1, with 8 bases matching TRBD2. The CDR3 spans 16 residues. CDR1 is SGHDT, CDR2 YYEEEE, per germline. The V gene end was trimmed by 1 base and the J gene end by 5 bases; junction bases not matched to a gene: 8. Written as DNA, the CDR3 is TGTGCCAGCAGCTTGCTGGGGCTAGCGGGTGACAATGAGCAGTTCTTC. Its translation: CASSLLGLAGDNEQFF.

V gene TRBV7-8 combines with J gene TRBJ2-1; TRBD2 matches at 7 bases. The CDR3 loop spans 13 amino acids. Germline CDR1 and CDR2: SGHVS and FQNEAQ. J gave up 8 bases and V 5 bases, and 6 bases lay outside the gene matches. Here the CDR3 DNA reads TGTGCCAGCAGCGAGAGGACTAGGGATGAGCAGTTCTTC. It is translated as CASSERTRDEQFF. The variable domain in full, with the rest retrieved from reference TRBV7-8 and TRBJ2-1, is GAGVSQSPRYKVAKRGQDVALRCDPISGHVSLFWYQQALGQGPEFLTYFQNEAQLDKSGLPSDRFFAERPEGSVSTLKIQRTQQEDSAVYLCASSERTRDEQFFGPGTRLTVL.

The chain employs TRBV5-4 and TRBJ2-2, with D possibly matching TRBD2 (5 bases). Per the germline V gene, CDR1 is SGHNT and CDR2 is YYREEE (reference sequence). The CDR3 is made up of 16 amino acids. Trimming stripped 1 base from V and 5 bases from J, with 15 bases between. The DNA for the CDR3 is TGTGCCAGCAGCTTGTCCGCGAGGGTGGGAACCGGGGAGCTGTTTTTT. This codes for CASSLSARVGTGELFF.